These 31 T cell receptor beta chains were sequenced from one sample in a study of shared clonotypes between healthy human individuals. Generated by immunoSEQ multiplex PCR, the TCRdb table keeps only in-frame clones and is missing some. The data contain roughly 2 million clones, 95% of them singletons. Sequencing input: naive CD4+ T cells sorted from blood. Subset reported: CD45RA+ positively selected. The source is a man aged 18 to 30 in good health.

V gene TRBV18 combines with J gene TRBJ2-6; D uncertain. The CDR3 spans 16 residues. CDR1 and CDR2 from the germline V gene are KGHSH and LQKENI. The V end was cut by 3 bases, the J end by 4 bases, with 13 bases between. CDR3 in DNA: TGTGCCAGCTCACCGCCTGCTATTCCCGGGGCCAACGTCCTGACTTTC. Translating it yields CASSPPAIPGANVLTF.

V and J are TRBV5-6 and TRBJ1-2, with a tentative D call TRBD1 (5 bases). V lost 3 bases, J lost 4 bases, and 10 bases lay in between. This CDR3 region has 13 residues. CDR1 and CDR2 (germline): SGHDT, YYEEEE. DNA for the CDR3: TGTGCCAGCAGCTGGGACCATTTCTATGGCTACACCTTC. Translated: CASSWDHFYGYTF.

The V call is TRBV4-1, the J call TRBJ2-3, with 9 bases that match TRBD1. There are 17 residues in the CDR3. Trimming cost V 0 bases and J 2 bases; bases outside gene matches: 6. Germline V gives CDR1 MGHRA, CDR2 YSYEKL. CDR3 nucleotides: TGCGCCAGCAGCCAAGAAGGGGACAGGGCATTCACAGATACGCAGTATTTT. It yields the protein CASSQEGDRAFTDTQYF.

A note on this clone: The same CDR3 is also encoded by other DNA sequences in this sample. The chain combines TRBV4-1 with TRBJ2-5; TRBD2 matches at 11 bases. Germline CDR1 is MGHRA and CDR2 is YSYEKL. This CDR3 region has 14 residues. Losses at the gene ends were 4 bases for V and 4 bases for J; bases not matched to a gene: 2. The CDR3 spells CASSLLAGGETQYF. The CDR3 DNA follows: TGCGCCAGCAGCCTTCTAGCGGGAGGAGAGACCCAGTACTTC.

The V and J genes are TRBV4-1 and TRBJ2-1, with a weak D call TRBD1 (5 bases). The CDR3 runs to 14 residues. The ends were cut back, 3 bases at V and 8 bases at J, with 14 bases in the middle. Per the germline V gene, CDR1 is MGHRA and CDR2 is YSYEKL. CDR3 nucleotide sequence: TGCGCCAGCAGCCAGTTGGGGCCGGCGGATGAGCAGTTCTTC. Its protein product is CASSQLGPADEQFF.

V usage is TRBV29-1 and J usage is TRBJ2-3; 10 positions agree with TRBD2. The CDR3 is 18 residues long. V shed 4 bases, J shed 0 bases, and the junction held 13 bases outside the gene matches. Germline loops: CDR1 SQVTM, CDR2 ANQGSEA. The DNA for the CDR3 is TGCAGCGTTGCAGCAGGGAAGGCTAGCGGGGGCAGCACAGATACGCAGTATTTT. Protein: CSVAAGKASGGSTDTQYF.

On this clone itself: The identical CDR3 is also encoded by other nucleotide sequences in the sample. The rearrangement uses TRBV5-4 and TRBJ2-2; D not resolved. This CDR3 comprises 13 residues. Germline CDR1 and CDR2: SGHNT and YYREEE (reference sequence). V shed 3 bases and J shed 2 bases, with 5 bases lying between them. CDR3 bases: TGTGCCAGCAGCTCCGCAAACACCGGGGAGCTGTTTTTT. This gives the protein CASSSANTGELFF.

The chain is built from TRBV6-1 and TRBJ1-1; D gene unclear. Germline assignment: CDR1 MNHNS and CDR2 SASEGT. The V end was cut by 5 bases, the J end by 6 bases, with 10 bases between. This CDR3 spans 12 amino acids. The CDR3 protein is CASSSDTAEAFF. As DNA, the CDR3 is TGTGCCAGCAGTTCAGACACCGCTGAAGCTTTCTTT.

As concerns this clone: The junction differs from germline at one of its ends, possibly a read error. The chain links TRBV7-7 to TRBJ2-1; 7 bases line up with TRBD1. Germline V CDR1 and CDR2: SSHAT, FNYEAQ (reference sequence). The CDR3 is 15 amino acids. The CDR3 DNA reads as TGTGCTAGCAGCCCTGGGACAGCGCTCAACAATGAGCAGTTCTTC. Encoded protein: CASSPGTALNNEQFF.

V usage is TRBV30 and J usage is TRBJ2-1; 11 positions match TRBD2. The germline V gene encodes CDR1 GTSNPN and CDR2 SVGIG (reference sequence). This CDR3 comprises 15 residues. After removal of 3 bases from V and 5 bases from J, the junction contained 6 bases not matched to a gene. CDR3 amino acids: CAWRRGTSGNNEQFF. CDR3 in DNA: TGTGCCTGGAGAAGAGGGACTAGCGGTAACAATGAGCAGTTCTTC.

The chain carries TRBV11-2 and TRBJ2-7; 8 bases align to TRBD1. The CDR3 covers 14 residues. The J segment lost 5 bases and the V segment lost 5 bases, leaving 8 bases of the junction unmatched. The germline V gene encodes CDR1 SGHAT and CDR2 FQNNGV. CDR3 DNA sequence: TGTGCCAGCAGCCCGTCGAGACAGGGGAACGAGCAGTACTTC. Translated: CASSPSRQGNEQYF.

J is TRBJ1-2 and V is TRBV6-1; tentatively, D is TRBD1 (5 bases). Per the germline V gene, CDR1 is MNHNS and CDR2 is SASEGT. The V end lost 4 bases, the J end lost 4 bases, and 16 bases lay between the germline ends. CDR3 length equals 15 residues. The CDR3 nucleotides read TGTGCCAGCAGTGTGGAGGGGACGCTTGGCTATGGCTACACCTTC. Its protein product is CASSVEGTLGYGYTF.

Concerning this clone: Within the sample, other DNA sequences also encode this same CDR3. The rearrangement joins TRBV5-1 to TRBJ1-3; no firm D call. The V gene's germline CDR1 is SGHRS and CDR2 YFSETQ. The CDR3 is made up of 15 amino acids. V was clipped by 0 bases and J by 0 bases, with 7 bases between them. Here the CDR3 DNA reads TGCGCCAGCAGCTTGGATGGATCCTCTGGAAACACCATATATTTT. Translating it yields CASSLDGSSGNTIYF.

CDR3 sequence: CASSPQFGFMNTEAFF. In DNA form, the CDR3 reads TGTGCCAGCAGCCCCCAGTTTGGGTTCATGAACACTGAAGCTTTCTTT. The rearrangement joins TRBV11-2 to TRBJ1-1, with unresolved D. The V end lost 5 bases, the J end lost 0 bases, and 16 bases lay between the germline ends. The CDR3 covers 16 residues. In germline, CDR1 is SGHAT, CDR2 FQNNGV.

In regard to this clone: Other DNA sequences in this specimen translate into the identical CDR3. The J gene is TRBJ2-7, the V gene TRBV19; no reliable D call. The CDR3 is 13 residues long. Germline loops: CDR1 LNHDA, CDR2 SQIVND (reference sequence). The V gene lost 5 bases and the J gene lost 0 bases, with 8 bases spanning the gap. The CDR3 region is CASSLRDSYEQYF. In nucleotides, the CDR3 is TGTGCCAGTAGTCTAAGGGACTCCTACGAGCAGTACTTC.

The count of this clone is one. The chain couples TRBV5-6 to TRBJ1-1; D is unresolved. The germline gives CDR1 SGHDT, CDR2 YYEEEE. This CDR3 contains 14 residues. V was clipped by 0 bases and J by 2 bases, with 8 bases between them. For the CDR3, the DNA is TGTGCCAGCAGCTTGGAGGTAGGAAACACTGAAGCTTTCTTT. Translation: CASSLEVGNTEAFF. Supplemented by reference TRBV5-6 and TRBJ1-1, the full variable domain reads DAGVTQSPTHLIKTRGQQVTLRCSPKSGHDTVSWYQQALGQGPQFIFQYYEEEERQRGNFPDRFSGHQFPNYSSELNVNALLLGDSALYLCASSLEVGNTEAFFGQGTRLTVV.

This chain joins TRBV30 and TRBJ2-7; 7 bases agree with TRBD2. V was pared by 1 base and J by 4 bases, with 4 bases of the junction left unmatched. Germline V gene sequence: CDR1 GTSNPN, CDR2 SVGIG (reference sequence). The length of the CDR3 is 13 residues. CDR3 sequence reads: CAWSGTRPYEQYF. The DNA of the CDR3 is TGTGCCTGGAGTGGGACTAGACCTTACGAGCAGTACTTC.

The chain uses TRBV7-2 and TRBJ2-6; D remains unclear. The ends were cut back, 4 bases at V and 0 bases at J, with 10 bases in the middle. The germline CDR1 and CDR2 sequences are SGHTA and FQGNSA. The CDR3 contains 16 residues. The CDR3 DNA reads as TGTGCCAGCAGCTCCAGGCCAGTCTCTGGGGCCAACGTCCTGACTTTC. Its translation is CASSSRPVSGANVLTF.

The J gene is TRBJ1-4, the V gene TRBV18, with a tentative D call TRBD1 (6 bases). Trimming took 6 bases from V and 8 from J, leaving 19 bases between them. Germline V gene sequence: CDR1 KGHSH, CDR2 LQKENI. CDR3 length: 15 residues. The CDR3 nucleotides are TGTGCCAGCTCCCCATCTGGGGGGCTTAGGGAAAAACTGTTTTTT. Translating gives CASSPSGGLREKLFF.

V and J are TRBV7-8 and TRBJ1-5; D gene ambiguous. The CDR3 is 15 residues long. Germline CDR1 is SGHVS and CDR2 is FQNEAQ. Trimming left V 1 base short and J 3 bases short, with 10 bases between. The CDR3 here is CASSLVSGNNQPQHF. In DNA, the CDR3 is TGTGCCAGCAGCTTAGTCTCCGGAAACAATCAGCCCCAGCATTTT.

The chain links TRBV5-1 to TRBJ2-7, with D possibly called TRBD1 or TRBD2 (5 bases each). V lost 4 bases and J 4 bases, leaving 18 bases between the germline ends. There are 15 residues in the CDR3. Per germline, CDR1 SGHRS and CDR2 YFSETQ. This CDR3 is CASSRGSTAPYEQYF. Here the CDR3 DNA reads TGCGCCAGCAGCCGAGGGTCGACAGCTCCTTACGAGCAGTACTTC.

The chain couples TRBV5-4 to TRBJ2-5; the match to TRBD2 covers 16 bases. Trimming removed 1 base from V and 5 bases from J; junction bases left unmatched: 5. The CDR3 runs 17 residues. Per germline, CDR1 SGHNT and CDR2 YYREEE (reference sequence). The CDR3 bases are TGTGCCAGCAGCTTGATGGGACTAGCGGGAGGGCGGGAGACCCAGTACTTC. Translated, it gives CASSLMGLAGGRETQYF.

The chain uses TRBV5-4 and TRBJ2-7, with D perhaps being TRBD1 or TRBD2 (5 bases each). This CDR3 is built from 13 residues. CDR1 SGHNT and CDR2 YYREEE come from the germline V gene (reference sequence). Trimming shortened V by 4 bases and J by 0 bases, and 8 bases separated the two germline ends. The CDR3 is CASSGTDSYEQYF. CDR3 nucleotides: TGTGCCAGCAGCGGGACGGACTCCTACGAGCAGTACTTC. The variable domain in full, completed from reference TRBV5-4 and TRBJ2-7, reads ETGVTQSPTHLIKTRGQQVTLRCSSQSGHNTVSWYQQALGQGPQFIFQYYREEENGRGNFPPRFSGLQFPNYSSELNVNALELDDSALYLCASSGTDSYEQYFGPGTRLTVT.

The V gene is TRBV28, the J gene TRBJ1-1, with no clear D. V lost 4 bases and J lost 3, with 21 bases in between. There are 17 residues in the CDR3. Germline V gene lookup returns CDR1 MDHEN and CDR2 SYDVKM. For the CDR3, the DNA is TGTGCCAGCAGTTCCGGTTCGTTAGGCTTCACCTACACTGAAGCTTTCTTT. Translating gives CASSSGSLGFTYTEAFF.

V and J are TRBV19 and TRBJ2-3; 7 bases are shared with TRBD1. The CDR3 consists of 13 residues. Germline lookup yields CDR1 LNHDA and CDR2 SQIVND (reference sequence). With V trimmed by 8 bases and J by 3 bases, 5 bases remained unmatched. The CDR3 sequence is CASLDRATDTQYF. The CDR3 coding sequence is TGTGCCAGTCTAGACAGGGCGACAGATACGCAGTATTTT. Full variable domain (missing parts from reference TRBV19 and TRBJ2-3): DGGITQSPKYLFRKEGQNVTLSCEQNLNHDAMYWYRQDPGQGLRLIYYSQIVNDFQKGDIAEGYSVSREKKESFPLTVTSAQKNPTAFYLCASLDRATDTQYFGPGTRLTVL.

This chain uses TRBV4-1 with TRBJ2-3; the match to TRBD1 covers 9 bases. This CDR3 spans 15 amino acids. V was clipped by 4 bases and J by 6 bases; unmatched bases: 8. CDR1 MGHRA and CDR2 YSYEKL come from the germline V gene. As DNA, the CDR3 is TGCGCCAGCAGCCGGACAGGGGCTTCCGAGGATACGCAGTATTTT. Amino acid sequence: CASSRTGASEDTQYF.

The V call is TRBV5-5, the J call TRBJ2-1; TRBD2 matches at 8 bases. The CDR3 is 15 amino acids. CDR1 and CDR2 (germline): SGHKS, YYEKEE (reference sequence). V gave up 2 bases and J gave up 1 base; unmatched junction bases: 2. CDR3 nucleotide sequence: TGTGCCAGCAGCTTAAGCGGGGGATCCTACAATGAGCAGTTCTTC. As protein: CASSLSGGSYNEQFF. The entire variable domain, with the rest obtained from reference TRBV5-5 and TRBJ2-1, is as follows: DAGVTQSPTHLIKTRGQQVTLRCSPISGHKSVSWYQQVLGQGPQFIFQYYEKEERGRGNFPDRFSARQFPNYSSELNVNALLLGDSALYLCASSLSGGSYNEQFFGPGTRLTVL.

V usage is TRBV5-1 and J usage is TRBJ2-7, with D hard to call. CDR1 is SGHRS, CDR2 YFSETQ, per germline. The CDR3 covers 14 residues. V dropped 2 bases and J dropped 0 bases, with 9 bases sitting between them. The CDR3 is CASSLVGYSYEQYF. CDR3 nucleotides: TGCGCCAGCAGCTTAGTGGGGTACTCCTACGAGCAGTACTTC.

The chain has TRBV4-3 and TRBJ2-3, with TRBD2 matching 7 bases. Per germline, CDR1 LGHNA and CDR2 YSLEER. There are 16 residues in the CDR3. The trim removed 0 bases at V and 3 bases at J, leaving 6 bases unmatched. CDR3 DNA: TGCGCCAGCAGCCAAGACGGGGGGAGTGGAACAGATACGCAGTATTTT. This encodes CASSQDGGSGTDTQYF.

The V gene is TRBV30, the J gene TRBJ1-4; D is unclear. Looked up from germline, CDR1 is GTSNPN and CDR2 is SVGIG (reference sequence). Trimming removed 0 bases from V and 7 bases from J, with 9 bases in between. CDR3 length equals 13 residues. DNA of the CDR3: TGTGCCTGGAGTGTCCACCTGACTGAAAAACTGTTTTTT. The encoded protein is CAWSVHLTEKLFF.

The genes are TRBV11-2 and TRBJ2-1, with 9 bases identical to TRBD2. Trimming took 4 bases from V and 5 from J; bases not matched to a gene: 9. The CDR3 has 16 residues. Looked up from germline, CDR1 is SGHAT and CDR2 is FQNNGV. The CDR3 spells CASSSVAGAVNNEQFF. CDR3 coding DNA: TGTGCCAGCAGCTCGGTAGCGGGAGCGGTAAACAATGAGCAGTTCTTC.